Following are 9 T cell receptor beta chains from one sample sequenced in a study of blood T cell repertoires in COVID-19. TCRdb keeps only in-frame clones here, not all; method: immunoSEQ multiplex PCR. The data hold some 340,000 clones, with around nine tenths observed a single time. The sample comprised PBMCs or T cells enriched from blood (not recorded which). These receptors all stem from a woman aged 25 to 39 who had been exposed to COVID-19.

The V call is TRBV7-9, the J call TRBJ1-5, with 8 bases that match TRBD1. The CDR3 is 15 amino acids. The germline V gene has CDR1 SEHNR and CDR2 FQNEAQ (reference sequence). The V segment lost 5 bases and the J segment 0 bases; nucleotides outside the gene matches: 3. The chain's CDR3 is CASSQQGVSNQPQHF. CDR3 DNA sequence: TGTGCCAGCAGCCAACAGGGGGTTAGCAATCAGCCCCAGCATTTT.

The chain employs TRBV11-1 and TRBJ2-7, with 10 bases identical to TRBD2. Germline loops: CDR1 SGHAT, CDR2 FQDESV (reference sequence). The length of the CDR3 is 16 residues. J gave up 0 bases and V 0 bases, and 2 bases lay outside the gene matches. The CDR3 loop is CASSLARTSGSYEQYF. In DNA form, the CDR3 reads TGTGCCAGCAGCTTAGCACGGACTAGCGGCTCCTACGAGCAGTACTTC.

The V and J genes are TRBV19 and TRBJ2-7; D might be TRBD1 (6 bases). Trimming shortened V by 4 bases and J by 1 base, and 11 bases separated the two germline ends. CDR1 is LNHDA, CDR2 SQIVND, per germline (reference sequence). CDR3 size: 14 residues. The DNA for the CDR3 is TGTGCCAGTAGTAACCGGGACACTTCCTACGAGCAGTACTTC. It codes for CASSNRDTSYEQYF.

This chain joins TRBV5-1 and TRBJ1-2; weak D call: TRBD1 (5 bases). Trimming took 6 bases from V and 8 from J, leaving 17 bases between them. Germline V CDR1 and CDR2: SGHRS, YFSETQ. The CDR3 consists of 13 residues. CDR3 protein: CASTPGLKAGYTF. In DNA, the CDR3 is TGCGCCAGCACCCCGGGACTAAAGGCCGGCTACACCTTC.

This clone was recorded only once. The rearrangement joins TRBV28 to TRBJ1-2, with no clear D. Trimming left V 2 bases short and J 8 bases short, with 15 bases between. The germline V gene encodes CDR1 MDHEN and CDR2 SYDVKM. The CDR3 covers 14 residues. The CDR3: CASSLPSVWAGYTF. In DNA form, the CDR3 reads TGTGCCAGCAGTTTACCCTCCGTCTGGGCGGGCTACACCTTC.

The chain combines TRBV5-1 with TRBJ2-7; 10 positions match TRBD1. V shed 4 bases, J shed 2 bases, and the junction held 18 bases outside the gene matches. Germline loops: CDR1 SGHRS, CDR2 YFSETQ. This CDR3 contains 19 residues. The CDR3 DNA follows: TGCGCCAGCAGCGTCGGGGGGACAGGGGCTACTCTCTGGCCCTACGAGCAGTACTTC. Its translation: CASSVGGTGATLWPYEQYF.

The V and J genes are TRBV10-3 and TRBJ2-6, with a tentative D call TRBD1 (6 bases). Trimming took 7 bases from V and 1 from J, leaving 8 bases between them. Germline CDR1 is ENHRY and CDR2 is SYGVKD. The CDR3 is 14 residues long. Here the CDR3 DNA reads TGTGCCATCAAAACAGGGTCTGGGGCCAACGTCCTGACTTTC. Residues: CAIKTGSGANVLTF.

This chain joins TRBV7-2 and TRBJ1-5, with 8 bases matching TRBD1. Germline trimming cut 5 bases from V and 0 bases from J; bases unmatched to any gene: 3. Per germline, CDR1 SGHTA and CDR2 FQGNSA. The CDR3 runs 15 residues. CDR3 DNA sequence: TGTGCCAGCAGCAAAGGACAGGGTAGCAATCAGCCCCAGCATTTT. It specifies CASSKGQGSNQPQHF.

This clone appeared a few times. V and J are TRBV29-1 and TRBJ2-3; 8 positions agree with TRBD1. This CDR3 contains 16 residues. Trimming cost V 6 bases and J 3 bases; bases outside gene matches: 14. Germline loops: CDR1 SQVTM, CDR2 ANQGSEA. This CDR3 reads CSVSSRTGIGTDTQYF. The CDR3 DNA reads as TGCAGCGTCTCGAGTCGGACAGGGATCGGGACAGATACGCAGTATTTT.